A selection of T cell receptor beta chains follows, all from one sample in a study of blood T cell repertoires in COVID-19. The data were produced by immunoSEQ multiplex PCR, yet TCRdb's version contains in-frame clones alone and is incomplete. The sample lists under 200,000 clones; around four fifths were seen once. The sequencing sample was made of PBMCs or T cells enriched from blood (not recorded which). Receptors originate from a woman between 55 and 75 years old who had recovered from COVID-19. CDR3s leave out the opening cysteine and the closing phenylalanine or tryptophan.

cdr3_aa,v_call
SARQGLEADTQY,TRBV29-1
ASHRGGRVGYNEQF,TRBV2
ASSSRQLNYGYT,TRBV4-1
ASSFRESFTDTQY,TRBV5-4
ATSDLQLQFNEKLF,TRBV24-1
ASSSVGGLGNTIY,TRBV7-9
ASSEGQTYGYT,TRBV6-1
ASSLGLAGELF,TRBV28
ASSPPDTGGTGELF,TRBV7-9
ASSGLAMYEQY,TRBV18
ASSWGQGNSPLH,TRBV5-5
ASSPGRANVLT,TRBV11-2
ASSPSGFQDTQY,TRBV5-1
ASSLVGNYGYT,TRBV12-3/TRBV12-4
ASSGLGAGVYEQY,TRBV19
ASSEQGPNEKLF,TRBV2
ASTLNINQPQH,TRBV12-3/TRBV12-4
ASNKRGGPKETQY,TRBV5-8
ASSSRRQSSGNTIY,TRBV19
ASSQLYGTGNINYGYT,TRBV4-1
ASSLAGGFLYEQY,TRBV7-8
ASSSPKHNGYT,TRBV3-1/TRBV3-2
AWSGWPNTGELF,TRBV30
ASSAQGANTEAF,TRBV18
ASSGLAGTDTQY,TRBV18
ASSPRTSGSYEQY,TRBV19